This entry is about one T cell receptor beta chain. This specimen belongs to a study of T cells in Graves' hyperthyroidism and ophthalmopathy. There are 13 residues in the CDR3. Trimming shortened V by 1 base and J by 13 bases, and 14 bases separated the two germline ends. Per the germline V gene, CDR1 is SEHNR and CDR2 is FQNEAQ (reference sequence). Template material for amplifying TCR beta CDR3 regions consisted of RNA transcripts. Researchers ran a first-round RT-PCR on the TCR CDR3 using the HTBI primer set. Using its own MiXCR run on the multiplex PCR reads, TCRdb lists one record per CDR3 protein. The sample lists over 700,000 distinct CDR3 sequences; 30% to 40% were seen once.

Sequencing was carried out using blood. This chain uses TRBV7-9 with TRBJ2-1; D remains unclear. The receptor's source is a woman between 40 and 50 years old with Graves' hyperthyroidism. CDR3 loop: CASSLGGGFGQFF. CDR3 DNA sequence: TGTGCCAGCAGCTTAGGGGGTGGATTTGGACAGTTCTTC.